The 25 T cell receptor beta chains given below trace back to one sample, sequenced in a study of T cells in pancreatic ductal adenocarcinoma. Selected pancreatic ductal adenocarcinoma patients had undergone surgery without neoadjuvant therapy. The assay was immunoSEQ multiplex PCR, and TCRdb's table has in-frame clones only and misses some. The sample contains about 97,000 clones, 90% to 95% of which appear only once. The sample consisted of PBMCs. The receptors here all came from a human donor with pancreatic ductal adenocarcinoma.

The V gene is TRBV15, the J gene TRBJ2-5; 8 bases match TRBD2. The germline CDR1 and CDR2 sequences are LNHNV and YYDKDF (reference sequence). With 0 bases clipped from V and 4 bases from J, the junction kept 1 base outside the gene matches. This CDR3 has 14 amino acids. CDR3 coding DNA: TGTGCCACCAGCAGAGATCGGGGGGGAGAGACCCAGTACTTC. Translation gives CATSRDRGGETQYF.

This clone was seen only once. The chain links TRBV18 to TRBJ2-6; tentatively, D is TRBD2 (5 bases). The CDR3 covers 17 residues. Germline V gene lookup returns CDR1 KGHSH and CDR2 LQKENI. As DNA, the CDR3 is TGTGCTTCAACTGGGCGGGCCGCAAGCTCTGGGGCCAACGTCCTGACTTTC. It codes for CASTGRAASSGANVLTF.

This chain connects TRBV5-1 to TRBJ2-7; tentative D call: TRBD1 (6 bases). The V end was cut by 0 bases, the J end by 6 bases, with 10 bases between. Germline V gene lookup returns CDR1 SGHRS and CDR2 YFSETQ. The CDR3 covers 13 residues. The chain's CDR3 is CASSLDRDREQYF. DNA for the CDR3: TGCGCCAGCAGCTTGGACAGGGATCGCGAGCAGTACTTC.

This chain connects TRBV11-2 to TRBJ2-7; no definite D call. The CDR3 length is 11 residues. Per germline, CDR1 SGHAT and CDR2 FQNNGV. Trimming shortened V by 5 bases and J by 6 bases, and 8 bases separated the two germline ends. The CDR3 loop reads CASSPQIEQYF. The DNA for the CDR3 is TGTGCCAGCAGCCCACAAATCGAGCAGTACTTC.

The V gene is TRBV27, the J gene TRBJ2-5, with 12 bases matching TRBD2. Germline V gives CDR1 MNHEY, CDR2 SMNVEV (reference sequence). The CDR3 consists of 15 residues. Trimming took 1 base from V and 4 from J; bases not matched to a gene: 1. In nucleotides, the CDR3 is TGTGCCAGCAGTTTATGGGGACTAGCGGGAGAGACCCAGTACTTC. It encodes CASSLWGLAGETQYF.

This chain connects TRBV6-5 to TRBJ2-7, with 10 bases matching TRBD1. CDR3 length equals 12 residues. Germline values: CDR1 MNHEY, CDR2 SVGAGI. With 8 bases clipped from V and 9 bases from J, the junction kept 7 bases outside the gene matches. Here the CDR3 reads CASGTGEGRQYF. As DNA, the CDR3 is TGTGCCAGCGGGACAGGGGAAGGGCGGCAGTACTTC.

This chain links TRBV5-1 with TRBJ2-1, with a possible D match to TRBD2 (6 bases). The V gene lost 0 bases and the J gene lost 5 bases, with 12 bases spanning the gap. The germline V gene has CDR1 SGHRS and CDR2 YFSETQ. The CDR3 is 15 residues long. The CDR3 spells CASSLDGGLDNEQFF. For the CDR3, the DNA is TGCGCCAGCAGCTTGGATGGGGGGTTGGACAATGAGCAGTTCTTC.

V and J are TRBV5-4 and TRBJ2-5, with TRBD2 identical over 12 bases. The CDR3 has 17 residues. The J segment lost 4 bases and the V segment lost 0 bases, leaving 7 bases of the junction unmatched. Per the germline V gene, CDR1 is SGHNT and CDR2 is YYREEE (reference sequence). For the CDR3, the DNA is TGTGCCAGCAGCTTGGACGCGACTAGCGGGAGTCGAGAGACCCAGTACTTC. As protein: CASSLDATSGSRETQYF.

Here the CDR3 reads CASSDLRGKQYF. The DNA of the CDR3 is TGTGCCAGCAGCGACCTACGAGGAAAGCAGTACTTC. The chain links TRBV7-2 to TRBJ2-7; D unresolved. The CDR3 consists of 12 residues. V lost 5 bases, J lost 8 bases, and 13 bases lay in between. CDR1 is SGHTA, CDR2 FQGNSA, per germline.

CDR3 bases: TGTGCCAGCAGTTACTCGAGGGGGAATGGTGAAAAACTGTTTTTT. Translation gives CASSYSRGNGEKLFF. V gene TRBV6-6 combines with J gene TRBJ1-4, with a possible D match to TRBD1 (6 bases). V shed 0 bases and J shed 7 bases, with 12 bases lying between them. Germline V gives CDR1 MNHNY, CDR2 SVGAGI (reference sequence). CDR3 length: 15 amino acids.

The chain links TRBV9 to TRBJ2-3; 8 nucleotides agree with TRBD2. Germline CDR1 reads SGDLS; CDR2 reads YYNGEE. The V segment lost 0 bases and the J segment 2 bases; nucleotides outside the gene matches: 5. CDR3 size: 16 residues. CDR3 nucleotides: TGTGCCAGCAGCGTAGTTGCCGGGGGGGTCACAGATACGCAGTATTTT. It specifies CASSVVAGGVTDTQYF.

This chain joins TRBV30 and TRBJ2-3, with 14 bases matching TRBD2. The CDR3 contains 15 residues. The germline CDR1 and CDR2 sequences are GTSNPN and SVGIG (reference sequence). With V trimmed by 2 bases and J by 7 bases, 5 bases remained unmatched. CDR3 sequence (DNA): TGTGCCTGGAGTCGACTAGCGGGGGGGATCTATACGCAGTATTTT. Translated: CAWSRLAGGIYTQYF.

The chain employs TRBV5-4 and TRBJ2-7; D gene uncertain. The germline V and J ends were trimmed by 0 bases and 12 bases, with 19 bases remaining between them. The CDR3 runs 14 residues. The germline V gene has CDR1 SGHNT and CDR2 YYREEE (reference sequence). In DNA form, the CDR3 reads TGTGCCAGCAGCTTGGGTTTTTCGGAGACTCGGCTGTACTTC. This encodes CASSLGFSETRLYF.

The chain uses TRBV10-3 and TRBJ2-7, with D maybe TRBD1 (5 bases). The ends were cut back, 6 bases at V and 5 bases at J, with 8 bases in the middle. CDR3 length: 11 residues. Germline V gives CDR1 ENHRY, CDR2 SYGVKD. CDR3 bases: TGTGCCATCAGACAGGCTAACGAGCAGTACTTC. Residues: CAIRQANEQYF.

In its sample, this clone was seen once. The chain links TRBV7-9 to TRBJ1-2; TRBD1 is a possible D gene (5 bases). The germline V gene has CDR1 SEHNR and CDR2 FQNEAQ (reference sequence). This CDR3 is built from 14 residues. V lost 3 bases, J lost 1 base, and 9 bases lay in between. DNA of the CDR3: TGTGCCAGCAGCTTGGGGGGTAGTAACTATGGCTACACCTTC. Translating it yields CASSLGGSNYGYTF.

The chain combines TRBV6-1 with TRBJ1-1; D is possibly TRBD1 (5 bases). The CDR3 consists of 13 residues. CDR1 and CDR2 from the germline V gene are MNHNS and SASEGT. Trimming removed 5 bases at V and 3 bases at J, with 10 bases between. The CDR3, as DNA: TGTGCCAGCAGTTTTGGGACTTACACTGAAGCTTTCTTT. Its protein is CASSFGTYTEAFF.

This rearrangement joins TRBV2 to TRBJ2-2; 10 bases line up with TRBD1. The germline V gene has CDR1 SNHLY and CDR2 FYNNEI. Trimming at V came to 8 bases and at J to 5 bases, leaving 2 bases not matched to a gene. This CDR3 has 13 amino acids. CDR3: CASRGQGTGELFF. For the CDR3, the DNA is TGTGCCAGCCGGGGACAGGGGACCGGGGAGCTGTTTTTT.

The chain carries TRBV9 and TRBJ1-4; 8 positions match TRBD1. From germline, CDR1 is SGDLS and CDR2 YYNGEE. This CDR3 is 13 amino acids long. J was trimmed by 8 bases and V by 4 bases; bases with no gene match: 4. The CDR3 is CASSLTGGEKLFF. The CDR3, as DNA: TGTGCCAGCAGCCTTACAGGGGGGGAAAAACTGTTTTTT.

The chain combines TRBV7-6 with TRBJ2-1, with 11 bases matching TRBD2. V lost 6 bases and J lost 0; bases outside the gene matches: 7. Germline V gene data show CDR1 as SGHVS and CDR2 as FNYEAQ. The CDR3 extends over 17 amino acids. CDR3 in amino acids: CASSLRTSGSSYNEQFF. In DNA form, the CDR3 reads TGTGCCAGCAGTTTACGGACTAGCGGGTCCTCCTACAATGAGCAGTTCTTC.

V gene TRBV27 combines with J gene TRBJ2-5, with D perhaps TRBD2 (5 bases). Trimming stripped 6 bases from V and 3 bases from J, with 8 bases between. CDR1 MNHEY and CDR2 SMNVEV come from the germline V gene (reference sequence). This CDR3 spans 12 amino acids. The CDR3 region is CASSDYKETQYF. CDR3 nucleotide sequence: TGTGCCAGCAGCGACTATAAAGAGACCCAGTACTTC.

The chain employs TRBV23-1 and TRBJ2-6, with D possibly matching TRBD2 (5 bases). TRBV23-1 qualifies as an ORF whose function is uncertain. The CDR3 consists of 14 residues. The V end was cut by 0 bases, the J end by 8 bases, with 8 bases between. CDR3 protein: CASSQSAGTNVLTF. Written as DNA, the CDR3 is TGCGCCAGCAGTCAATCGGCCGGGACCAACGTCCTGACTTTC.

The chain has TRBV30 and TRBJ2-5, with D possibly being TRBD2 (6 bases). This CDR3 contains 15 residues. Trimming removed 2 bases from V and 1 base from J, with 14 bases in between. CDR1 and CDR2 (germline): GTSNPN, SVGIG (reference sequence). The CDR3 reads CAWSYTLGGQETQYF. CDR3 DNA: TGTGCCTGGAGTTATACCCTGGGAGGCCAAGAGACCCAGTACTTC.

The rearrangement joins TRBV5-6 to TRBJ2-7, with D perhaps matching TRBD2 (6 bases). The CDR3 totals 15 residues. Per the germline V gene, CDR1 is SGHDT and CDR2 is YYEEEE. With 2 bases removed from V and 1 base from J, the gap between germline ends came to 13 bases. The CDR3 coding sequence is TGTGCCAGCAGCTTCCCTACGGAGGGGTCCTACGAGCAGTACTTC. Encoded protein: CASSFPTEGSYEQYF.

The count of this clone is one. The chain has TRBV9 and TRBJ2-6; 15 positions match TRBD2. Losses at the gene ends were 4 bases for V and 2 bases for J; bases not matched to a gene: 4. This CDR3 spans 18 amino acids. Germline V gives CDR1 SGDLS, CDR2 YYNGEE. The CDR3 nucleotides read TGTGCCAGCAGCAGGGGACTAGCGGGAGGCGCTGGGGCCAACGTCCTGACTTTC. This sequence encodes CASSRGLAGGAGANVLTF. Full variable domain (missing parts from reference TRBV9 and TRBJ2-6): DSGVTQTPKHLITATGQRVTLRCSPRSGDLSVYWYQQSLDQGLQFLIQYYNGEERAKGNILERFSAQQFPDLHSELNLSSLELGDSALYFCASSRGLAGGAGANVLTFGAGSRLTVL.

This chain joins TRBV4-1 and TRBJ2-7, with a weak D call TRBD1 (6 bases). Germline values: CDR1 MGHRA, CDR2 YSYEKL. This CDR3 has 15 residues. V lost 2 bases and J 0 bases, leaving 11 bases between the germline ends. CDR3: CASSQLRDTSYEQYF. For the CDR3, the DNA is TGCGCCAGCAGCCAACTAAGGGACACCTCCTACGAGCAGTACTTC.